This T cell receptor (beta chain) was identified in a study of shared clonotypes between healthy human individuals. TCRdb's copy holds only in-frame clones and misses some; the assay was immunoSEQ multiplex PCR. The sample has around 650,000 clones, approximately 96% seen once. The naive CD8 population came from CD45RO-negative cells selected for CCR7, without terminally differentiated effector memory CD45RA+ cells. This receptor was identified in a woman aged 25 to 39 in good health. The specimen sequenced was naive CD8+ T cells sorted from blood.

CDR3 nucleotides: TGCAGTGCTTTAGGGTTTGAGCAGTTCTTC. Its protein is CSALGFEQFF. The chain carries TRBV20-1 and TRBJ2-1; D not resolved. With 5 bases removed from V and 9 bases from J, the gap between germline ends came to 8 bases. Germline assignment: CDR1 DFQATT and CDR2 SNEGSKA (reference sequence). The CDR3 loop spans 10 amino acids.